What follows are 23 T cell receptor beta chains derived from one specimen sequenced in a study of CD8+ T cells in alopecia areata. Reverse transcription of extracted RNA yielded cDNA, which provided the sequencing template. Assay: immunoSEQ multiplex PCR; the TCRdb copy retains only in-frame clones and omits some. The sample carries roughly 120,000 clones, more than 30% recorded once. Sequencing input: CD4+ T cells sorted from blood. The receptors shown here come from a human donor with alopecia areata.

This clone came up a few times. This chain joins TRBV28 and TRBJ2-2; the match to TRBD1 covers 8 bases. CDR1 is MDHEN and CDR2 is SYDVKM in the germline V gene. The CDR3 runs 15 residues. Unmatched junction bases numbered 7, after V lost 3 bases and J lost 7 bases. The CDR3 nucleotides read TGTGCCAGCAGTTTCGTCCAGGGGGCCGGCGGGGAGCTGTTTTTT. Translating it yields CASSFVQGAGGELFF.

The chain has TRBV5-1 and TRBJ1-1, with D possibly TRBD1 on 6 matching bases. Germline V CDR1 and CDR2: SGHRS, YFSETQ. The CDR3 consists of 15 residues. The V gene lost 3 bases and the J gene lost 11 bases, with 23 bases spanning the gap. The DNA for the CDR3 is TGCGCCAGCAGCTCGGGGGGCACCGAGGCTCGGTACGCTTTCTTT. This gives the protein CASSSGGTEARYAFF.

In the case of this clone: This CDR3 is also generated by other DNA sequences in the sample. The rearrangement links TRBV5-1 to TRBJ2-5; no clear D. The CDR3 is 11 residues long. The germline CDR1 and CDR2 sequences are SGHRS and YFSETQ. The V and J ends lost 4 bases and 2 bases respectively, with 3 bases between them. The CDR3 protein is CASSAQETQYF. The CDR3 nucleotides read TGCGCCAGCAGCGCTCAAGAGACCCAGTACTTC.

This clone has only one observation. This chain links TRBV11-2 with TRBJ2-3, with D unresolved. CDR3 length: 13 amino acids. Trimming stripped 5 bases from V and 0 bases from J, with 6 bases between. Germline V gene lookup returns CDR1 SGHAT and CDR2 FQNNGV. The CDR3 region is CASSPPSTDTQYF. The CDR3 DNA reads as TGTGCCAGCAGCCCACCAAGCACAGATACGCAGTATTTT.

This clone occurred a few times. The V call is TRBV7-9, the J call TRBJ2-5, with 10 bases that match TRBD1. CDR3 length equals 14 residues. V gave up 1 base and J gave up 4 bases; unmatched junction bases: 0. The germline CDR1 and CDR2 sequences are SEHNR and FQNEAQ (reference sequence). The CDR3 spells CASSLGQGAETQYF. DNA of the CDR3: TGTGCCAGCAGCTTAGGACAGGGGGCAGAGACCCAGTACTTC.

This clone was observed a handful of times. V usage is TRBV11-2 and J usage is TRBJ2-3, with D perhaps TRBD2 (6 bases). The CDR3 contains 12 residues. CDR1 is SGHAT, CDR2 FQNNGV, per germline. The CDR3 sequence: CGTGTGTDTQYF. For the CDR3, the DNA is TGTGGGACGGGGACTGGAACAGATACGCAGTATTTT. Full variable domain (missing parts from reference TRBV11-2 and TRBJ2-3): EAGVAQSPRYKIIEKRQSVAFWCNPISGHATLYWYQQILGQGPKLLIQFQNNGVVDDSQLPKDRFSAERLKGVDSTLKIQPAKLEDSAVYLCGTGTGTDTQYFGPGTRLTVL.

This clone turned up a few times. The chain recombines TRBV28 with TRBJ1-1, with D uncertain. Trimming took 3 bases from V and 7 from J, leaving 15 bases between them. Germline assignment: CDR1 MDHEN and CDR2 SYDVKM. The length of the CDR3 is 14 residues. The CDR3 protein is CASSFVSGVGEAFF. In DNA, the CDR3 is TGTGCCAGCAGTTTCGTTAGCGGGGTTGGTGAAGCTTTCTTT.

The chain combines TRBV28 with TRBJ1-5; 9 bases map to TRBD1. The CDR3 totals 18 residues. The germline V gene encodes CDR1 MDHEN and CDR2 SYDVKM. Germline trimming cut 1 base from V and 4 bases from J; bases unmatched to any gene: 11. CDR3 loop: CASSLFPKTGGRNQPQHF. Here the CDR3 DNA reads TGTGCCAGCAGTTTATTCCCCAAGACAGGGGGGCGGAATCAGCCCCAGCATTTT.

There are a few counts of this clone. J is TRBJ1-1 and V is TRBV29-1; D remains ambiguous. Trimming stripped 6 bases from V and 1 base from J, with 12 bases between. Germline CDR1 is SQVTM and CDR2 is ANQGSEA. The CDR3 contains 13 residues. This CDR3 is CSVRSGGNTEAFF. CDR3 nucleotide sequence: TGCAGCGTCCGGTCCGGAGGGAACACTGAAGCTTTCTTT.

The V call is TRBV15, the J call TRBJ2-7, with TRBD1 matching over 7 bases. The CDR3 length is 15 residues. Germline V lookup: CDR1 LNHNV, CDR2 YYDKDF (reference sequence). The V segment lost 0 bases and the J segment 2 bases; nucleotides outside the gene matches: 4. The CDR3 region has the DNA TGTGCCACCAGCAGAGACGGTCAGGGGGCCTACGAGCAGTACTTC. Protein sequence: CATSRDGQGAYEQYF.

V gene TRBV9 combines with J gene TRBJ2-2; 11 bases map to TRBD2. Germline CDR1 is SGDLS and CDR2 is YYNGEE. V was pared by 2 bases and J by 4 bases, with 7 bases of the junction left unmatched. The CDR3 has 17 residues. The CDR3 bases are TGTGCCAGCAGCGTCAAACCGGGACTAGCGGCCACCGGGGAGCTGTTTTTT. This encodes CASSVKPGLAATGELFF.

This chain links TRBV5-4 with TRBJ2-3; 11 bases map to TRBD2. The CDR3 loop spans 16 amino acids. The J segment lost 1 base and the V segment lost 5 bases, leaving 6 bases of the junction unmatched. The germline V gene encodes CDR1 SGHNT and CDR2 YYREEE (reference sequence). The CDR3 bases are TGTGCCAGCAGATCCGGGACTAGCGGCGGCACAGATACGCAGTATTTT. This codes for CASRSGTSGGTDTQYF.

The chain is built from TRBV4-1 and TRBJ2-5; TRBD1 aligns across 9 bases. V trimming: 4 bases; J trimming: 5 bases; junction bases outside the gene matches: 5. The CDR3 contains 14 residues. The germline CDR1 and CDR2 sequences are MGHRA and YSYEKL. The CDR3 loop is CASSLGQGPETQYF. The CDR3 DNA is TGCGCCAGCAGCCTCGGACAGGGGCCGGAGACCCAGTACTTC.

This clone was detected only a few times. The V and J genes are TRBV30 and TRBJ2-7; no definite D call. From germline, CDR1 is GTSNPN and CDR2 SVGIG (reference sequence). With 0 bases removed from V and 1 base from J, the gap between germline ends came to 7 bases. The CDR3 covers 13 residues. CDR3 DNA: TGTGCCTGGAGTGTCCAGCTTTCCTACGAGCAGTACTTC. It translates to CAWSVQLSYEQYF.

At least ten counts were recorded for this clone. The CDR3 loop reads CATQGLGETQYF. CDR3 in DNA: TGTGCCACCCAGGGTTTGGGAGAGACCCAGTACTTC. V gene TRBV27 combines with J gene TRBJ2-5; D may be TRBD1 (5 bases). From germline, CDR1 is MNHEY and CDR2 SMNVEV (reference sequence). This CDR3 has 12 residues. Trimming removed 10 bases from V and 4 bases from J, with 13 bases in between.

V usage is TRBV4-3 and J usage is TRBJ2-1; TRBD1 might be the D (5 bases). Germline V gene data show CDR1 as LGHNA and CDR2 as YSLEER. Trimming stripped 3 bases from V and 7 bases from J, with 25 bases between. The CDR3 is 18 residues long. The CDR3 nucleotides read TGCGCCAGCAGCCAGGCCACAGGACGATCCGGGTTGGAGAATGAGCAGTTCTTC. This gives the protein CASSQATGRSGLENEQFF.

This clone was recorded a few times. The chain has TRBV18 and TRBJ2-1; no reliable D call. Germline V CDR1 and CDR2: KGHSH, LQKENI. The CDR3 extends over 12 amino acids. V was trimmed by 2 bases and J by 6 bases, leaving 5 bases between them. In DNA form, the CDR3 reads TGTGCCAGCTCACCAGCCGGCAATGAGCAGTTCTTC. This sequence encodes CASSPAGNEQFF.

V and J are TRBV9 and TRBJ2-7; 7 bases are shared with TRBD1. The CDR3 sequence is 13 residues long. The V segment lost 1 base and the J segment 6 bases; nucleotides outside the gene matches: 4. The germline V gene has CDR1 SGDLS and CDR2 YYNGEE. The CDR3 sequence is CASSVFEGAEQYF. For the CDR3, the DNA is TGTGCCAGCAGCGTATTCGAGGGGGCCGAGCAGTACTTC.

The rearrangement links TRBV7-2 to TRBJ2-7, with D possibly TRBD1 on 6 matching bases. Between the trimmed V and J ends, which lost 7 bases and 3 bases, there was a span of 13 bases. The CDR3 is made up of 13 amino acids. Germline CDR1 reads SGHTA; CDR2 reads FQGNSA. The CDR3 spells CASKTGHNYEQYF. The CDR3 nucleotides read TGTGCCAGCAAAACGGGACACAACTACGAGCAGTACTTC. Complete variable domain (other parts from reference TRBV7-2 and TRBJ2-7): GAGVSQSPSNKVTEKGKDVELRCDPISGHTALYWYRQSLGQGLEFLIYFQGNSAPDKSGLPSDRFSAERTGGSVSTLTIQRTQQEDSAVYLCASKTGHNYEQYFGPGTRLTVT.

This clone was seen a handful of times. The chain links TRBV29-1 to TRBJ2-5; 8 positions agree with TRBD1. The CDR3 is 13 amino acids. J was trimmed by 5 bases and V by 5 bases; bases with no gene match: 7. Germline CDR1 is SQVTM and CDR2 is ANQGSEA. Here the CDR3 reads CSVKQGADETQYF. For the CDR3, the DNA is TGCAGCGTTAAGCAGGGGGCGGATGAGACCCAGTACTTC.

V is TRBV30 and J is TRBJ1-4; D gene unclear. The CDR3 loop spans 11 amino acids. Trimming took 0 bases from V and 8 from J, leaving 4 bases between them. Germline V lookup: CDR1 GTSNPN, CDR2 SVGIG (reference sequence). CDR3 DNA: TGTGCCTGGAGTGTGGGCGAAAAACTGTTTTTT. Translating it yields CAWSVGEKLFF. The entire variable domain, with the rest obtained from reference TRBV30 and TRBJ1-4, is as follows: SQTIHQWPATLVQPVGSPLSLECTVEGTSNPNLYWYRQAAGRGLQLLFYSVGIGQISSEVPQNLSASRPQDRQFILSSKKLLLSDSGFYLCAWSVGEKLFFGSGTQLSVL.

The CDR3 DNA reads TGTGCCTGGAGTGGTAGTGGGGAACGAGATACGCAGTATTTT. Protein sequence: CAWSGSGERDTQYF. This chain joins TRBV30 and TRBJ2-3; D not resolved. CDR1 and CDR2 from the germline V gene are GTSNPN and SVGIG (reference sequence). The CDR3 extends over 14 amino acids. Trimming shortened V by 1 base and J by 5 bases, and 13 bases separated the two germline ends.

This chain uses TRBV5-1 with TRBJ2-7, with D maybe TRBD2 (7 bases). The CDR3 sequence is 13 residues long. Trimming stripped 3 bases from V and 6 bases from J, with 13 bases between. Germline CDR1 SGHRS, CDR2 YFSETQ. The CDR3 DNA sequence: TGCGCCAGCAGCTCGGGGGGCCCCACCGAGCAGTACTTC. This sequence encodes CASSSGGPTEQYF. Full variable domain (outside the CDR3, taken from reference TRBV5-1 and TRBJ2-7): KAGVTQTPRYLIKTRGQQVTLSCSPISGHRSVSWYQQTPGQGLQFLFEYFSETQRNKGNFPGRFSGRQFSNSRSEMNVSTLELGDSALYLCASSSGGPTEQYFGPGTRLTVT.